This T cell receptor (beta chain) was documented in a study of T-cell reconstitution after alpha-beta-depleted transplantation in children. This clonotype was seen ten or more times. The V and J ends lost 0 bases and 5 bases respectively, with 13 bases between them. Germline CDR1 is SGHTA and CDR2 is FQGNSA. There are 15 residues in the CDR3. The TCRbeta library was prepared with unique molecular identifiers. In TCRdb, the PCR reads were re-called with MiXCR into one record per CDR3 protein. This sample has roughly 98,000 distinct CDR3 sequences, with around 15% found just once. This rearrangement joins TRBV7-2 to TRBJ1-2; D might be TRBD1 (6 bases). The sequence came from a male patient aged 2 to 9 who had a stem cell transplant for acute lymphoblastic leukemia, so the T cells may come from the graft donor. Sample: PBMCs, mostly from graft donor cells, taken 180 days after TCRalphabeta/CD19-depleted stem cell transplant. In DNA form, the CDR3 reads TGTGCCAGCAGCTTAGCCCGTGGGCAGGGGTATGGCTACACCTTC. Translating gives CASSLARGQGYGYTF.